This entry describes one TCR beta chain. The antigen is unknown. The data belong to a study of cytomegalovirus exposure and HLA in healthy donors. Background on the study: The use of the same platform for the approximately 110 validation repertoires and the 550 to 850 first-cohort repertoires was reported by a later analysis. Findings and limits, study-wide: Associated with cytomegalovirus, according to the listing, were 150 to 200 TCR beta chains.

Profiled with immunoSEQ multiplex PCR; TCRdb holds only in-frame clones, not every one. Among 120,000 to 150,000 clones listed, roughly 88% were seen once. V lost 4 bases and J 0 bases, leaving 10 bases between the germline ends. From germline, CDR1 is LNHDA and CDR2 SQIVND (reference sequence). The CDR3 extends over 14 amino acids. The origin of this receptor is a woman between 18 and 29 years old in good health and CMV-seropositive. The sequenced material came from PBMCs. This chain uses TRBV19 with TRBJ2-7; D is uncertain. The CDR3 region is CASSTQSSSYEQYF. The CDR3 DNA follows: TGTGCCAGTAGTACCCAGTCTAGCTCCTACGAGCAGTACTTC. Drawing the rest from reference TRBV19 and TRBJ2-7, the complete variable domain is DGGITQSPKYLFRKEGQNVTLSCEQNLNHDAMYWYRQDPGQGLRLIYYSQIVNDFQKGDIAEGYSVSREKKESFPLTVTSAQKNPTAFYLCASSTQSSSYEQYFGPGTRLTVT.